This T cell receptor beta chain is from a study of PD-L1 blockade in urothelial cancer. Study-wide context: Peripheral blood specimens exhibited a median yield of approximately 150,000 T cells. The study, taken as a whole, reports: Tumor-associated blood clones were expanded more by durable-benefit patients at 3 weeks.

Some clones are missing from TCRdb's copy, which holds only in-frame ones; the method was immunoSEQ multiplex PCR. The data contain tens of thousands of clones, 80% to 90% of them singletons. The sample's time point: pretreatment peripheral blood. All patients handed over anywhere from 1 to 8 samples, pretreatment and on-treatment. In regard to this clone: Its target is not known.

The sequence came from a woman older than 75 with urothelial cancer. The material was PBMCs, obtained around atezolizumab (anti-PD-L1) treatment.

CDR3 loop: CASSFTITGTTEAFF. The CDR3 DNA reads TGTGCCAGCAGTTTCACCATCACAGGGACCACTGAAGCTTTCTTT. The chain uses TRBV27 and TRBJ1-1, with D possibly matching TRBD1 (6 bases). CDR1 is MNHEY, CDR2 SMNVEV, per germline (reference sequence). Between the trimmed V and J ends, which lost 3 bases and 4 bases, there was a span of 15 bases. CDR3 length: 15 residues.